This T cell receptor beta chain stems from a study of blood T cells in healthy people across ages. CDR1 is SGHRS, CDR2 YFSETQ, per germline. The CDR3 covers 14 residues. Primers used in a second PCR of roughly 6 to 11 cycles were a sample-barcoded 5' primer and a J-beta primer mix. TCRdb used MiXCR to reprocess the 5' RACE reads, holding one entry per CDR3 protein. The table includes over 1.5 million distinct CDR3 sequences, about 50% detected once. This clonotype came up a few times. Input material: blood. This TCR was recovered from a woman aged 40 to 50 in good health. The J gene is TRBJ2-4, the V gene TRBV5-1; a possible D gene is TRBD1 (6 bases). The tail of the sequence fits TRBJ2-7 better, so the J call may be wrong. The CDR3 here is CASSFKGDNYEQYF. CDR3 nucleotides: TGCGCCAGCAGCTTCAAGGGGGATAACTACGAGCAGTACTTC.